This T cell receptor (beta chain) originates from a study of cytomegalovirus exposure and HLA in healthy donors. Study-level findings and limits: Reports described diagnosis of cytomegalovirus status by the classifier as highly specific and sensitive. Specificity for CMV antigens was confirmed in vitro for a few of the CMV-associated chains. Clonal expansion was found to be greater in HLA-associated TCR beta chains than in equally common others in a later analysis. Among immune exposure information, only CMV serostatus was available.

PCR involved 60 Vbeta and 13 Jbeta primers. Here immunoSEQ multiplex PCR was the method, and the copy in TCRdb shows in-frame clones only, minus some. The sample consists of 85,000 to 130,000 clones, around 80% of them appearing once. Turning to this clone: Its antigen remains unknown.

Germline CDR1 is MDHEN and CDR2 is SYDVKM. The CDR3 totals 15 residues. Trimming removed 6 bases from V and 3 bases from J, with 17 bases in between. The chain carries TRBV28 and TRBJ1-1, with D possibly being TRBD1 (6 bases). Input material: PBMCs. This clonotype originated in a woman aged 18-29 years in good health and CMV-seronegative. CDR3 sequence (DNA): TGTGCCAGCAGCCCCCAAGACAGGTTCGACACTGAAGCTTTCTTT. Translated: CASSPQDRFDTEAFF.